This record covers a single T cell receptor beta chain. The target antigen is unknown. The CDR3 covers 13 residues. With 2 bases removed from V and 1 base from J, the gap between germline ends came to 6 bases. In germline, CDR1 is MNHEY, CDR2 SMNVEV (reference sequence). Profiled with immunoSEQ multiplex PCR; TCRdb holds only in-frame clones, not every one. In the table there are some 110,000 clones, around 94% of which are singletons. The data were obtained in a study of graft-versus-host responses after intestinal transplantation. Study summary: Recipients received multivisceral, liver-intestinal, or isolated intestinal transplants.

Whole-study results and caveats: Individuals who had graft-donor T cell macrochimerism had allografts that showed high graft-versus-host to host-versus-graft clonal ratios. Among recipient marrow samples, GvH clones were found; some appeared first in ileum or blood.

This chain joins TRBV27 and TRBJ2-7; perhaps TRBD2 as D (6 bases). The specimen was unstimulated CD8+ T cells sorted from spleen or lymph node cells, collected before transplant. This receptor was obtained from a human donor who was the organ donor for an intestinal transplant. The CDR3 DNA sequence: TGTGCCAGCAGTTTAGCGGGGTCCTACGAGCAGTACTTC. Its protein product is CASSLAGSYEQYF.